This T cell receptor (beta chain) was found in a study of T cells in Graves' hyperthyroidism and ophthalmopathy. Using RNA transcripts as the source, TCR beta CDR3 regions were amplified. Primed by the HTBI set, a first-round RT-PCR was run on the TCR CDR3. A single record per CDR3 protein comes from TCRdb applying MiXCR to the multiplex PCR reads. The sample holds 500,000 to 550,000 distinct CDR3 sequences, just under 20% seen once. Uncontrolled infection, other autoimmune disease, pregnancy or lactation led to exclusion. Together with thyroid ultrasound, orbital computed tomography, serum thyroxine and TRAb, clinical symptoms were used for diagnoses. Overall study findings and caveats: Most expanded thyroid clonotypes above 0.001 also appeared in blood.

This CDR3 comprises 14 residues. CDR1 is LNHNV and CDR2 is YYDKDF in the germline V gene (reference sequence). The junction had 4 bases not matched to a gene; V was cut back by 2 bases and J by 4 bases. A few counts support this clonotype. Its antigen is still unknown. The receptor comes from a man aged 35 to 55 with Graves' ophthalmopathy. Sample: blood. The V gene is TRBV15, the J gene TRBJ2-7, with 8 bases lining up with TRBD2. The CDR3 sequence is CATSRHREGYEQYF. DNA for the CDR3: TGTGCCACCAGCAGACACCGGGAGGGGTACGAGCAGTACTTC.